What follows are 24 T cell receptor beta chains derived from one specimen sequenced in a study of T cell changes during pregnancy in multiple sclerosis. Assay used: immunoSEQ multiplex PCR; TCRdb lists only in-frame clones, some missing. The sample lists some 60,000 clones, approximately 87% seen once, with about 5.7% in the top ten. Material for sequencing was peripheral blood from another person, used as feeder cells. These receptors originate from a human donor whose cells served as feeder cells for cultures in a pregnancy study.

Comments on this clone: One end of the junction varies from germline; a read error may be responsible. This sequence joins TRBV15 and TRBJ2-7; maybe TRBD2 (5 bases). The CDR3 is 12 residues long. CDR1 and CDR2 (germline): LNHNV, YYDKDF (reference sequence). The CDR3 protein is CATSRDMEEVNF. The DNA for the CDR3 is TGTGCCACCAGCAGAGACATGGAGGAGGTGAACTTC.

The rearrangement uses TRBV18 and TRBJ1-4; no definite D call. The germline CDR1 and CDR2 sequences are KGHSH and LQKENI. This CDR3 is built from 16 residues. Between the trimmed V and J ends, which lost 5 bases and 3 bases, there was a span of 16 bases. The CDR3 coding sequence is TGTGCCAGCTCATTGAGGAGGGTTAGTGCTAATGAAAAACTGTTTTTT. Encoded protein: CASSLRRVSANEKLFF.

The rearrangement uses TRBV30 and TRBJ1-4; 8 nucleotides match TRBD1. This CDR3 comprises 14 residues. Germline CDR1 is GTSNPN and CDR2 is SVGIG (reference sequence). Losses at the gene ends were 5 bases for V and 5 bases for J; bases not matched to a gene: 7. Here the CDR3 DNA reads TGTGCCTGGGGGCAGGGGGCCAAGAATGAAAAACTGTTTTTT. It encodes CAWGQGAKNEKLFF.

The V and J genes are TRBV30 and TRBJ2-4; 7 positions agree with TRBD1. Germline V CDR1 and CDR2: GTSNPN, SVGIG (reference sequence). V shed 3 bases, J shed 2 bases, and the junction held 7 bases outside the gene matches. This CDR3 is built from 15 residues. The CDR3 spells CAWRPEGGPKNIQYF. The CDR3 DNA sequence: TGTGCCTGGAGACCGGAAGGGGGCCCCAAAAACATTCAGTACTTC.

V is TRBV7-2 and J is TRBJ2-7; 9 positions match TRBD1. This CDR3 region has 14 residues. Germline assignment: CDR1 SGHTA and CDR2 FQGNSA. V gave up 4 bases and J gave up 6 bases; unmatched junction bases: 7. CDR3 bases: TGTGCCAGCAGCTCCCAGACAGGGGGAAGCGAGCAGTACTTC. This gives the protein CASSSQTGGSEQYF.

This rearrangement joins TRBV28 to TRBJ1-2, with D perhaps TRBD1 (5 bases). The CDR3 spans 13 residues. V gave up 6 bases and J gave up 5 bases, with 13 bases separating them. Germline CDR1 MDHEN, CDR2 SYDVKM. The chain's CDR3 is CASRPGGVYGYTF. CDR3 coding DNA: TGTGCCAGCAGACCGGGGGGGGTATATGGCTACACCTTC.

The genes are TRBV7-9 and TRBJ2-7; no clear D. V lost 2 bases and J 0 bases, leaving 8 bases between the germline ends. Looked up from germline, CDR1 is SEHNR and CDR2 is FQNEAQ (reference sequence). This CDR3 has 14 residues. Here the CDR3 DNA reads TGTGCCAGCAGCTTAAGCTATACCTCCTACGAGCAGTACTTC. Its protein product is CASSLSYTSYEQYF. Full variable domain (rest looked up from reference TRBV7-9 and TRBJ2-7): DTGVSQNPRHKITKRGQNVTFRCDPISEHNRLYWYRQTLGQGPEFLTYFQNEAQLEKSRLLSDRFSAERPKGSFSTLEIQRTEQGDSAMYLCASSLSYTSYEQYFGPGTRLTVT.

This sequence joins TRBV10-3 and TRBJ2-7; TRBD1 matches at 9 bases. The germline V gene has CDR1 ENHRY and CDR2 SYGVKD. V shed 2 bases and J 3 bases; nucleotides not matched to a gene: 5. The CDR3 is made up of 15 amino acids. As DNA, the CDR3 is TGTGCCATCAGTGAGCCGGGACAGGGATACTACGAGCAGTACTTC. It encodes CAISEPGQGYYEQYF.

The J gene is TRBJ1-5, the V gene TRBV5-5; D is unclear. V shed 1 base and J shed 2 bases, with 10 bases lying between them. Germline V gene data show CDR1 as SGHKS and CDR2 as YYEKEE (reference sequence). This CDR3 has 15 residues. The CDR3 DNA reads TGTGCCAGCAGCTTGAATGGGATCGGCAATCAGCCCCAGCATTTT. Amino acids: CASSLNGIGNQPQHF.

The genes are TRBV28 and TRBJ1-5; 8 bases are a match to TRBD1. The V and J ends lost 4 bases and 5 bases, in that order; junction bases with no gene match: 7. This CDR3 is 15 amino acids long. The V gene's germline CDR1 is MDHEN and CDR2 SYDVKM. The CDR3 loop is CASSSQDREDQPQHF. Here the CDR3 DNA reads TGTGCCAGCAGTTCCCAGGACAGGGAGGATCAGCCCCAGCATTTT.

The chain recombines TRBV6-6 with TRBJ1-3, with a tentative D call TRBD1 (5 bases). CDR1 and CDR2 from the germline V gene are MNHNY and SVGAGI (reference sequence). This CDR3 has 15 residues. The ends were cut back, 6 bases at V and 0 bases at J, with 12 bases in the middle. CDR3 protein: CASSPQVHSGNTIYF. CDR3 nucleotides: TGTGCCAGCAGCCCACAGGTTCACTCTGGAAACACCATATATTTT.

Remarks on this clone: A junction end diverges from the germline sequence, so it may reflect a read error. DNA for the CDR3: TGTGCCAGCACTGAACACACAACAGGGGTCACTGAAGCTTTCTTT. It codes for CASTEHTTGVTEAFF. This rearrangement joins TRBV6-1 to TRBJ1-1; 7 bases match TRBD1. The CDR3 is 15 amino acids. Germline-derived CDR1 and CDR2 are MNHNS and SASEGT.

J is TRBJ1-2 and V is TRBV28; tentatively, D is TRBD1 (6 bases). The V gene lost 4 bases and the J gene lost 3 bases, with 15 bases spanning the gap. From germline, CDR1 is MDHEN and CDR2 SYDVKM. The CDR3 consists of 15 residues. This CDR3 reads CASSSNGGRHYGYTF. In DNA form, the CDR3 reads TGTGCCAGCAGTTCTAACGGGGGGCGGCACTATGGCTACACCTTC.

This clone was found once. This rearrangement joins TRBV7-6 to TRBJ2-3, with 7 bases fitting TRBD2. CDR3 length: 16 amino acids. The junction had 4 bases not matched to a gene; V was cut back by 1 base and J by 0 bases. Germline V CDR1 and CDR2: SGHVS, FNYEAQ. The CDR3 DNA sequence: TGTGCCAGCAGCTTAGGCGGGAGACTTAGCACAGATACGCAGTATTTT. Protein product: CASSLGGRLSTDTQYF.

The chain links TRBV19 to TRBJ1-3; maybe TRBD1 (5 bases). This CDR3 comprises 17 residues. Germline lookup yields CDR1 LNHDA and CDR2 SQIVND (reference sequence). The V gene lost 3 bases and the J gene lost 0 bases, with 15 bases spanning the gap. CDR3 nucleotide sequence: TGTGCCAGTAGTATGAGAGGGGATGTGGACTCTGGAAACACCATATATTTT. Translation gives CASSMRGDVDSGNTIYF.

This chain uses TRBV28 with TRBJ2-1; D may be TRBD2 (6 bases). The CDR3 consists of 14 residues. The V gene's germline CDR1 is MDHEN and CDR2 SYDVKM. V was cut by 5 bases and J by 3 bases, with 11 bases left in between. CDR3 residues: CASSKEGVYNEQFF. DNA for the CDR3: TGTGCCAGCAGTAAGGAGGGTGTCTACAATGAGCAGTTCTTC.

The chain is built from TRBV7-2 and TRBJ1-2; D remains unclear. Trimming took off 3 bases at V and 4 bases at J, with 15 bases between the two ends. Germline V CDR1 and CDR2: SGHTA, FQGNSA. The CDR3 has 15 residues. The CDR3 DNA reads as TGTGCCAGCAGCTTCACACCTCCCGGACCCTATGGCTACACCTTC. Amino acid sequence: CASSFTPPGPYGYTF.

This rearrangement joins TRBV4-2 to TRBJ1-6; weak D call: TRBD1 (6 bases). CDR3 length: 18 residues. The ends were cut back, 3 bases at V and 0 bases at J, with 15 bases in the middle. CDR1 is LGHNA, CDR2 YNFKEQ, per germline. Here the CDR3 DNA reads TGTGCCAGCAGCCAGGGAGAGACAGGCAGCTCCTATAATTCACCCCTCCACTTT. Its translation: CASSQGETGSSYNSPLHF.

The V call is TRBV9, the J call TRBJ2-3; D unclear. Germline CDR1 reads SGDLS; CDR2 reads YYNGEE. Trimming cost V 0 bases and J 2 bases, with 10 bases left between them. This CDR3 spans 15 amino acids. The CDR3 protein is CASSVEGFSTDTQYF. Here the CDR3 DNA reads TGTGCCAGCAGCGTAGAGGGTTTTTCCACAGATACGCAGTATTTT.

The count of this clone is one. The V and J genes are TRBV9 and TRBJ2-1, with D hard to call. Germline assignment: CDR1 SGDLS and CDR2 YYNGEE. The CDR3 is 14 amino acids. Trimming shortened V by 1 base and J by 0 bases, and 5 bases separated the two germline ends. The CDR3 sequence is CASSVSVSYNEQFF. CDR3 DNA sequence: TGTGCCAGCAGCGTATCGGTCTCCTACAATGAGCAGTTCTTC.

This chain links TRBV30 with TRBJ2-7; 11 nucleotides line up with TRBD2. CDR3 length: 15 residues. Germline-derived CDR1 and CDR2 are GTSNPN and SVGIG (reference sequence). J gave up 4 bases and V 1 base, and 6 bases lay outside the gene matches. CDR3 in amino acids: CAWSAGGLAVYEQYF. The CDR3 nucleotides read TGTGCCTGGAGTGCTGGGGGACTAGCGGTTTACGAGCAGTACTTC.

The rearrangement links TRBV29-1 to TRBJ2-3; 7 nucleotides align to TRBD2. The CDR3 is 17 amino acids. The J segment lost 6 bases and the V segment lost 4 bases, leaving 19 bases of the junction unmatched. CDR1 and CDR2 from the germline V gene are SQVTM and ANQGSEA. The CDR3 region is CSVGVVAGVLLMDTQYF. The CDR3 nucleotides read TGCAGCGTTGGGGTCGTGGCGGGGGTGCTGTTAATGGATACGCAGTATTTT.

The chain joins TRBV2 to TRBJ1-5; no definite D call. Looked up from germline, CDR1 is SNHLY and CDR2 is FYNNEI. The CDR3 loop spans 14 amino acids. V was trimmed by 3 bases and J by 4 bases, leaving 10 bases between them. The CDR3 region is CASSDRTANQPQHF. In DNA, the CDR3 is TGTGCCAGCAGTGATCGGACCGCTAATCAGCCCCAGCATTTT.

V and J are TRBV21-1 and TRBJ1-5; the table gives TRBD1 as D, unverified against the DNA. TRBV21-1 corresponds to a pseudogene. The CDR3 loop spans 17 amino acids. CDR3 residues: CASSKGDRGRVHQPQHF. As DNA, the CDR3 is TGTGCCAGCAGCAAAGGGGACAGGGGGAGGGTGCATCAGCCCCAGCATTTT.